What follows is one T cell receptor beta chain and its context. Antigen unknown. The source of the sample is a study of cytomegalovirus exposure and HLA in healthy donors. Researchers ran the PCR with 60 Vbeta and 13 Jbeta primers. Profiled with immunoSEQ multiplex PCR; TCRdb holds only in-frame clones, not every one. The sample includes roughly 200,000 clones. Study findings and constraints: Diagnosis of cytomegalovirus status made by the classifier reportedly showed high specificity and sensitivity. In vitro, three CMV-associated chains proved specific for CMV antigens.

The V and J ends lost 2 bases and 4 bases respectively, with 9 bases between them. CDR1 is KGHSH and CDR2 is LQKENI in the germline V gene. The CDR3 runs 14 residues. The sequence was collected from a girl aged 2 to 9 in good health and CMV-seropositive. Sequencing input: PBMCs. The chain links TRBV18 to TRBJ2-1; D may be TRBD2 (6 bases). The CDR3 spells CASSPGGRYNEQFF. The CDR3 nucleotides read TGTGCCAGCTCACCAGGAGGGAGGTACAATGAGCAGTTCTTC.